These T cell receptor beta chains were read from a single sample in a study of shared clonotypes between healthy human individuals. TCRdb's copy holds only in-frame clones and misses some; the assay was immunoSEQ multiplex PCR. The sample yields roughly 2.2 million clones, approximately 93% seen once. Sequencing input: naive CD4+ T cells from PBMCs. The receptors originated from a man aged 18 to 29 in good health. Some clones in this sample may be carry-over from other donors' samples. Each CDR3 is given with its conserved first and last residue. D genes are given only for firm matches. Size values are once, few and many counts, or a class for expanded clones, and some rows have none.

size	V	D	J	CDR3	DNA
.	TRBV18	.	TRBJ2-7	CASSPLATASDSYEQYF	TGTGCCAGCTCACCCCTAGCCACGGCTAGCGACTCCTACGAGCAGTACTTC
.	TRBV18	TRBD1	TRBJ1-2	CASSDRGDYGYTF	TGTGCCAGCTCAGACAGGGGGGACTATGGCTACACCTTC
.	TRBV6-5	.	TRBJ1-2	CASSYQTGLNYGYTF	TGTGCCAGCAGTTACCAAACAGGGCTCAACTATGGCTACACCTTC
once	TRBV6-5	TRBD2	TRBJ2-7	CASSQGTRYEQYF	TGTGCCAGCAGCCAAGGGACTAGATACGAGCAGTACTTC
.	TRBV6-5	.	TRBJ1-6	CASSYSPPQFLHF	TGTGCCAGCAGTTACTCTCCCCCTCAATTCCTCCACTTT
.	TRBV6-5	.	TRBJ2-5	CASSYSGQQETQYF	TGTGCCAGCAGTTACTCAGGACAGCAAGAGACCCAGTACTTC
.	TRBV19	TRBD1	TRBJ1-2	CASYRGNGYTF	TGTGCCAGCTACAGGGGTAACGGCTACACCTTC
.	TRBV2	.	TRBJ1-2	CASSVEGDYGYTF	TGTGCCAGCAGTGTGGAGGGAGACTATGGCTACACCTTC
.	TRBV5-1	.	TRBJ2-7	CASSLGVNYEQYF	TGCGCCAGCAGCTTGGGTGTAAACTACGAGCAGTACTTC
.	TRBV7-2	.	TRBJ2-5	CASSQQGGQETQYF	TGTGCCAGCAGTCAACAAGGCGGACAAGAGACCCAGTACTTC
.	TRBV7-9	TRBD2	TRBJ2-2	CASSWPGGRVNTGELFF	TGTGCCAGCAGCTGGCCGGGCGGGAGGGTGAACACCGGGGAGCTGTTTTTT
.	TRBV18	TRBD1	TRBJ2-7	CASSQPGQGTYEQYF	TGTGCCAGCTCACAACCGGGACAGGGGACCTACGAGCAGTACTTC
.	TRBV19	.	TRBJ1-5	CASSIVSLLGNSGPNQPQHF	TGTGCCAGTAGTATAGTTTCTTTATTAGGGAACTCGGGACCCAATCAGCCCCAGCATTTT
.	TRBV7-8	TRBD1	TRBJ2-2	CASSLWDRVNTGELFF	TGTGCCAGCAGCCTTTGGGACAGGGTGAACACCGGGGAGCTGTTTTTT
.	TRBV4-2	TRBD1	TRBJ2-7	CASSQGGGQGAYEQYF	TGTGCCAGCAGCCAAGGAGGGGGACAGGGCGCCTACGAGCAGTACTTC
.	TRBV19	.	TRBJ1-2	CASTPRGADVDGYTF	TGTGCCAGTACCCCCCGGGGGGCAGATGTCGATGGCTACACCTTC
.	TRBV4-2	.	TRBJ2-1	CASSHNVGGRGDNEQFF	TGTGCCAGCAGCCACAACGTCGGGGGAAGGGGGGACAATGAGCAGTTCTTC
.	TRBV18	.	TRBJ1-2	CASSPMQHNYGYTF	TGTGCCAGCTCACCAATGCAGCATAACTATGGCTACACCTTC
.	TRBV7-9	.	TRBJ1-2	CASRQEAAFYGYTF	TGTGCCAGCAGACAGGAGGCGGCGTTCTATGGCTACACCTTC
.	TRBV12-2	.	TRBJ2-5	CASRHTGETQYF	TGTGCAAGTCGCCATACGGGAGAGACCCAGTACTTC
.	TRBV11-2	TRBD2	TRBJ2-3	CASSFGAGGPGDTQYF	TGTGCCAGCAGCTTCGGAGCGGGAGGGCCAGGAGATACGCAGTATTTT
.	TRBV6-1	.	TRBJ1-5	CASSRALGSNQPQHF	TGTGCCAGCAGCCGGGCCCTGGGGAGCAATCAGCCCCAGCATTTT
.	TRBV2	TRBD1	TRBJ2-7	CASSSVTGYRYEQYF	TGTGCCAGCAGTTCGGTGACAGGGTATCGGTACGAGCAGTACTTC
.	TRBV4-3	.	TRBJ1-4	CASSQDGREATNEKLFF	TGCGCCAGCAGCCAAGATGGCAGGGAGGCAACTAATGAAAAACTGTTTTTT
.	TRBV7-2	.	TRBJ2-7	CASSLVESYEQYF	TGTGCCAGCAGCTTAGTAGAGTCCTACGAGCAGTACTTC
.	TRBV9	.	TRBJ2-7	CASSPSIVVGEQYF	TGTGCCAGCAGCCCAAGCATAGTGGTCGGTGAGCAGTACTTC
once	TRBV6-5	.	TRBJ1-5	CASSKGTGYQPQHF	TGTGCCAGCAGTAAGGGCACGGGGTATCAGCCCCAGCATTTT
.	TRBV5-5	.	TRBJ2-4	CASSLSVTETAFVHF	TGTGCCAGCAGCTTGTCGGTCACGGAGACCGCCTTTGTGCACTTC
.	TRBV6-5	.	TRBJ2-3	CASSYEGRSTDTQYF	TGTGCCAGCAGTTACGAGGGGCGGTCCACAGATACGCAGTATTTT
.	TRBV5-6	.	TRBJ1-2	CASSRTNGYTF	TGTGCCAGCAGCCGGACGAATGGCTACACCTTC
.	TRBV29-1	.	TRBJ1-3	CSVPQRLGNTIYF	TGCAGCGTCCCACAGCGACTGGGGAACACCATATATTTT
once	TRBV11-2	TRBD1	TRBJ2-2	CASSSNRGGGELFF	TGTGCCAGCAGCTCCAACAGGGGTGGCGGGGAGCTGTTTTTT
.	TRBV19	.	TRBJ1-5	CASSTGTENQPQHF	TGTGCCAGTAGTACCGGGACCGAGAATCAGCCCCAGCATTTT
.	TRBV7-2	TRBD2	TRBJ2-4	CASSFGTRRYIQYF	TGTGCCAGCAGCTTTGGGACTAGGCGGTACATTCAGTACTTC